These 27 T cell receptor beta chains came from one sample sequenced in a study of blood T cell repertoires in COVID-19. The assay was immunoSEQ multiplex PCR, and TCRdb's table has in-frame clones only and misses some. The sample shows about 99,000 clones, approximately 86% of them seen only once. Sequencing was done on a sample of peripheral blood. The receptors originated from a human donor in a cohort sampled during active COVID-19.

This chain links TRBV24-1 with TRBJ2-1; D is possibly TRBD1 (5 bases). In germline, CDR1 is KGHDR, CDR2 SFDVKD. Trimming removed 4 bases at V and 0 bases at J, with 15 bases between. CDR3 size: 17 residues. The CDR3, as DNA: TGTGCCACCAGTGACCCTCATCAGGGAAGCTCCTACAATGAGCAGTTCTTC. Its protein product is CATSDPHQGSSYNEQFF.

The chain employs TRBV25-1 and TRBJ1-5; D may be TRBD1 (6 bases). Trimming shortened V by 6 bases and J by 6 bases, and 15 bases separated the two germline ends. The CDR3 contains 14 residues. Germline V CDR1 and CDR2: MGHDK, SYGVNS. CDR3 sequence: CASSATGPRQPQHF. In DNA form, the CDR3 reads TGTGCCAGCAGCGCCACAGGGCCCCGTCAGCCCCAGCATTTT.

The chain has TRBV3-1 (or the pseudogene TRBV3-2) and TRBJ2-1, with 14 bases that match TRBD2. This CDR3 is 16 amino acids long. The germline V gene encodes CDR1 LGHDT and CDR2 YNNKEL (reference sequence). V gave up 4 bases and J gave up 9 bases; unmatched junction bases: 8. Written as DNA, the CDR3 is TGTGCCAGCAGCCTTTGGACTAGCGGGAGGACGATTGAGCAGTTCTTC. This gives the protein CASSLWTSGRTIEQFF.

The V and J genes are TRBV28 and TRBJ1-5, with a tentative D call TRBD1 (6 bases). This CDR3 comprises 14 residues. The germline V and J ends were trimmed by 9 bases and 3 bases, with 15 bases remaining between them. Germline CDR1 and CDR2: MDHEN and SYDVKM. The CDR3 here is CASRIGGANQPQHF. The CDR3 DNA is TGTGCCAGTAGGATTGGGGGGGCCAATCAGCCCCAGCATTTT.

CDR3 amino acids: CASRTGGTTNTIYF. The DNA for the CDR3 is TGCGCCAGCAGGACGGGAGGGACCACAAACACCATATATTTT. This chain links TRBV5-1 with TRBJ1-3, with D perhaps TRBD1 (5 bases). CDR1 is SGHRS and CDR2 is YFSETQ in the germline V gene. V lost 5 bases and J lost 6, with 15 bases in between. The CDR3 has 14 residues.

This clone appeared a few times. The CDR3 DNA reads TGTGCCAGCAGCGTAGATCCGGGTTCCTACGAGCAGTACTTC. Translated, it gives CASSVDPGSYEQYF. The V call is TRBV9, the J call TRBJ2-7; no reliable D call. V shed 0 bases and J shed 1 base, with 8 bases lying between them. The CDR3 has 14 residues. Germline V CDR1 and CDR2: SGDLS, YYNGEE.

This clone has a single count. The chain carries TRBV11-2 and TRBJ1-6; maybe TRBD1 (6 bases). Germline loops: CDR1 SGHAT, CDR2 FQNNGV. The CDR3 is 14 amino acids. V was clipped by 3 bases and J by 9 bases, with 12 bases between them. CDR3 nucleotide sequence: TGTGCCAGCAGCTTCAGGGGTTCGTTTTCACCCCTCCACTTT. Residues: CASSFRGSFSPLHF. The full variable domain, rest sourced from reference TRBV11-2 and TRBJ1-6, is EAGVAQSPRYKIIEKRQSVAFWCNPISGHATLYWYQQILGQGPKLLIQFQNNGVVDDSQLPKDRFSAERLKGVDSTLKIQPAKLEDSAVYLCASSFRGSFSPLHFGNGTRLTVT.

The chain couples TRBV7-9 to TRBJ1-5; tentative D call: TRBD1 (5 bases). The CDR3 covers 13 residues. V lost 3 bases, J lost 5 bases, and 8 bases lay in between. Germline V lookup: CDR1 SEHNR, CDR2 FQNEAQ (reference sequence). The CDR3 DNA sequence: TGTGCCAGCAGCTTTTCCAGGGATCAGCCCCAGCATTTT. Translation: CASSFSRDQPQHF.

The chain links TRBV9 to TRBJ1-1, with TRBD1 identical over 8 bases. The junction had 7 bases not matched to a gene; V was cut back by 3 bases and J by 6 bases. Per germline, CDR1 SGDLS and CDR2 YYNGEE. The CDR3 runs 14 residues. The CDR3 protein is CASSARTGSPEAFF. CDR3 DNA sequence: TGTGCCAGCAGCGCACGGACAGGGAGCCCTGAAGCTTTCTTT. The variable domain in full, completed from reference TRBV9 and TRBJ1-1, reads DSGVTQTPKHLITATGQRVTLRCSPRSGDLSVYWYQQSLDQGLQFLIQYYNGEERAKGNILERFSAQQFPDLHSELNLSSLELGDSALYFCASSARTGSPEAFFGQGTRLTVV.

The rearrangement links TRBV7-2 to TRBJ2-2; D is ambiguous. The germline gives CDR1 SGHTA, CDR2 FQGNSA. CDR3 length equals 14 residues. Trimming pared 6 bases from V and 4 bases from J, leaving 12 bases between. Here the CDR3 reads CASRSVRSTGELFF. DNA for the CDR3: TGTGCCAGCAGATCAGTAAGGAGCACCGGGGAGCTGTTTTTT.

The CDR3 loop reads CASRGTSGTDTQYF. The DNA of the CDR3 is TGTGCCAGCAGGGGGACTAGCGGCACAGATACGCAGTATTTT. The rearrangement links TRBV2 to TRBJ2-3, with TRBD2 matching 10 bases. The V gene end was trimmed by 6 bases and the J gene end by 1 base; junction bases not matched to a gene: 1. Germline values: CDR1 SNHLY, CDR2 FYNNEI. The CDR3 contains 14 residues.

The chain's CDR3 is CASSEALEGWDYGYTF. CDR3 coding DNA: TGTGCCAGCAGTGAAGCGCTTGAGGGTTGGGACTATGGCTACACCTTC. The rearrangement links TRBV2 to TRBJ1-2, with D hard to call. The CDR3 consists of 16 residues. Trimming took off 0 bases at V and 3 bases at J, with 14 bases between the two ends. The germline gives CDR1 SNHLY, CDR2 FYNNEI.

The J gene is TRBJ1-5, the V gene TRBV4-3, with a weak D call TRBD1 (6 bases). This CDR3 has 18 residues. V was cut by 0 bases and J by 5 bases, with 20 bases left in between. The germline V gene encodes CDR1 LGHNA and CDR2 YSLEER. The CDR3: CASSQEWSGGQSDQPQHF. In DNA, the CDR3 is TGCGCCAGCAGCCAAGAGTGGTCGGGGGGGCAGTCCGATCAGCCCCAGCATTTT.

The chain has TRBV15 and TRBJ1-1; possible D gene TRBD1, 6 bases. The length of the CDR3 is 14 residues. CDR1 is LNHNV and CDR2 is YYDKDF in the germline V gene (reference sequence). Between the trimmed V and J ends, which lost 4 bases and 2 bases, there was a span of 11 bases. CDR3 sequence: CATSTMTGNTEAFF. In DNA, the CDR3 is TGTGCCACCAGCACCATGACAGGTAACACTGAAGCTTTCTTT.

The chain employs TRBV29-1 and TRBJ2-3, with D possibly being TRBD2 (5 bases). The CDR3 spans 15 residues. CDR1 and CDR2 from the germline V gene are SQVTM and ANQGSEA. The V gene lost 7 bases and the J gene lost 0 bases, with 17 bases spanning the gap. The CDR3 DNA sequence: TGCAGCGCCCCGAGGGCCAGCCCTAGCACAGATACGCAGTATTTT. This codes for CSAPRASPSTDTQYF.

The V and J genes are TRBV5-1 and TRBJ1-2; TRBD1 aligns across 7 bases. Germline lookup yields CDR1 SGHRS and CDR2 YFSETQ. V lost 2 bases and J lost 4; bases outside the gene matches: 8. The CDR3 has 15 amino acids. The CDR3 sequence: CASSFRDSPSYGYTF. In nucleotides, the CDR3 is TGCGCCAGCAGCTTCCGGGACAGTCCATCCTATGGCTACACCTTC.

Ten or more counts support this clone. The chain carries TRBV25-1 and TRBJ2-3; perhaps TRBD2 as D (5 bases). This CDR3 region has 14 residues. CDR1 and CDR2 (germline): MGHDK, SYGVNS. Trimming shortened V by 3 bases and J by 5 bases, and 12 bases separated the two germline ends. The CDR3 loop reads CASSDHTLGDTQYF. CDR3 sequence (DNA): TGTGCCAGCAGTGACCACACACTAGGAGATACGCAGTATTTT.

The V gene is TRBV11-3, the J gene TRBJ2-1; TRBD2 aligns across 11 bases. The V segment lost 4 bases and the J segment 11 bases; nucleotides outside the gene matches: 7. This CDR3 is built from 14 residues. Per the germline V gene, CDR1 is SGHNT and CDR2 is YENEEA. The CDR3 sequence: CASSSGLAGGKQFF. The CDR3 nucleotides read TGTGCCAGCAGCTCCGGTCTAGCGGGGGGCAAGCAGTTCTTC.

The chain links TRBV6-5 to TRBJ2-3; D uncertain. Trimming stripped 5 bases from V and 3 bases from J, with 3 bases between. This CDR3 region has 11 residues. The germline V gene encodes CDR1 MNHEY and CDR2 SVGAGI. For the CDR3, the DNA is TGTGCCAGCAGTCTAACAGATACGCAGTATTTT. Its translation is CASSLTDTQYF.

In DNA, the CDR3 is TGTGCCAGCATCCTCGGACTATCCTACGAGCAGTACTTC. Translated: CASILGLSYEQYF. The gene calls are TRBV21-1 and TRBJ2-7; the table assigns TRBD2, which was not confirmed against the DNA. TRBV21-1 is flagged as a pseudogene. This CDR3 spans 13 amino acids.

The chain joins TRBV18 to TRBJ2-5; TRBD1 is a possible D gene (5 bases). In germline, CDR1 is KGHSH, CDR2 LQKENI. The CDR3 is made up of 13 amino acids. V was clipped by 3 bases and J by 5 bases, with 10 bases between them. CDR3 DNA sequence: TGTGCCAGCTCACCGTCAGGGCCCGAGACCCAGTACTTC. This translates into CASSPSGPETQYF.

J is TRBJ2-7 and V is TRBV4-2, with 8 positions matching TRBD2. J gave up 3 bases and V 0 bases, and 7 bases lay outside the gene matches. Per germline, CDR1 LGHNA and CDR2 YNFKEQ. The CDR3 sequence is 16 residues long. The CDR3 region is CASSQELAGGSYEQYF. In DNA form, the CDR3 reads TGTGCCAGCAGCCAAGAGCTAGCGGGCGGAAGCTACGAGCAGTACTTC.

The rearrangement joins TRBV6-5 to TRBJ2-1, with 8 bases aligning to TRBD2. The trim removed 0 bases at V and 8 bases at J, leaving 9 bases unmatched. Germline-derived CDR1 and CDR2 are MNHEY and SVGAGI. The length of the CDR3 is 16 residues. In DNA form, the CDR3 reads TGTGCCAGCAGTTACTCGAAGAGCGGGAGAGTAGATGAGCAGTTCTTC. Its protein is CASSYSKSGRVDEQFF.

In nucleotides, the CDR3 is TGTGCCAGCAGCCCTCCTCAGGGGGCGGATGAAAAACTGTTTTTT. Translated: CASSPPQGADEKLFF. The chain joins TRBV21-1 to TRBJ1-4; the table's D gene call, TRBD1, was not cross checked with the DNA. TRBV21-1 is marked as a pseudogene. This CDR3 contains 15 residues.

This chain links TRBV19 with TRBJ2-3; 12 nucleotides line up with TRBD2. The J segment lost 3 bases and the V segment lost 3 bases, leaving 7 bases of the junction unmatched. CDR1 is LNHDA and CDR2 is SQIVND in the germline V gene (reference sequence). CDR3 size: 17 residues. CDR3 nucleotide sequence: TGTGCCAGTAGTATGAGGACTAGCGGGATAACGACAGATACGCAGTATTTT. Its translation: CASSMRTSGITTDTQYF.

In its sample, this clone was seen once. This rearrangement joins TRBV27 to TRBJ2-2, with a possible D match to TRBD1 (6 bases). The V end was cut by 6 bases, the J end by 2 bases, with 13 bases between. CDR3 length equals 15 residues. Looked up from germline, CDR1 is MNHEY and CDR2 is SMNVEV (reference sequence). The CDR3 loop reads CASRGTTPNTGELFF. In DNA, the CDR3 is TGTGCCAGCAGGGGGACAACCCCCAACACCGGGGAGCTGTTTTTT.

The rearrangement joins TRBV24-1 to TRBJ2-1, with 8 positions matching TRBD2. The CDR3 totals 15 residues. V shed 5 bases, J shed 6 bases, and the junction held 8 bases outside the gene matches. Germline CDR1 and CDR2: KGHDR and SFDVKD. CDR3 loop: CATSAGLASSNEQFF. The CDR3 DNA is TGTGCCACCAGTGCAGGACTAGCTTCGTCCAATGAGCAGTTCTTC.